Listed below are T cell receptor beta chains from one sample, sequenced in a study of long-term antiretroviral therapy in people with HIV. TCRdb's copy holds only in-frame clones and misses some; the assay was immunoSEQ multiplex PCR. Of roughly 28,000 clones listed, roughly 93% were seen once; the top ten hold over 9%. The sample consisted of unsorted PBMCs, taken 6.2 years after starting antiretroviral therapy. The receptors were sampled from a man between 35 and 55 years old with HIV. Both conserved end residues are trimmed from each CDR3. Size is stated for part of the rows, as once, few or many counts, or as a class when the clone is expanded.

CDR3: ASSLGLGTGQETQY
size: .
J: TRBJ2-5
V: TRBV5-5

CDR3: ASSEDGSNYGYT
size: .
J: TRBJ1-2
V: TRBV5-6

CDR3: ASSPPRATEAF
size: once
J: TRBJ1-1
V: TRBV6-5

CDR3: ASSKEGRGRYGYT
size: .
J: TRBJ1-2
V: TRBV21-1

CDR3: AWRGAYSNQPQH
size: .
J: TRBJ1-5
V: TRBV30

CDR3: ASSSQAPGERRTDTQY
size: few
J: TRBJ2-3
V: TRBV7-9

CDR3: ASSQDGVQETQY
size: .
J: TRBJ2-5
V: TRBV4-3

CDR3: ASSRVTGTIATGELF
size: .
J: TRBJ2-2
V: TRBV27

CDR3: ASNPLAGGPYGADTQY
size: .
J: TRBJ2-3
V: TRBV27

CDR3: ASSPSPQGTGLH
size: .
J: TRBJ1-6
V: TRBV27

CDR3: ASSSSNTGELF
size: once
J: TRBJ2-2
V: TRBV7-9

CDR3: ASSLGQSSYEQY
size: .
J: TRBJ2-7
V: TRBV5-1

CDR3: ASSFRGGSDTGELF
size: .
J: TRBJ2-2
V: TRBV5-6

CDR3: ASSSTGGSSYGYT
size: .
J: TRBJ1-2
V: TRBV5-1

CDR3: ASSQDQGGGGELF
size: .
J: TRBJ2-2
V: TRBV4-2

CDR3: ASDGASSGANVLT
size: .
J: TRBJ2-6
V: TRBV28

CDR3: ASSSTPETQY
size: .
J: TRBJ2-5
V: TRBV5-1

CDR3: ASSQGMSSGGRTDTQY
size: .
J: TRBJ2-3
V: TRBV4-1

CDR3: ASSLAPPHTEAF
size: .
J: TRBJ1-1
V: TRBV7-2

CDR3: ASSLTEAKLYGYT
size: once
J: TRBJ1-2
V: TRBV11-2

CDR3: ASSLDLPRSYEQY
size: .
J: TRBJ2-7
V: TRBV7-9

CDR3: ATSRSWAAGGVNEQF
size: .
J: TRBJ2-1
V: TRBV15

CDR3: ASSRQGITNEKLF
size: .
J: TRBJ1-4
V: TRBV2

CDR3: AIRKDGNANQPQH
size: .
J: TRBJ1-5
V: TRBV10-3

CDR3: ASSSQGAYDKNIQY
size: .
J: TRBJ2-4
V: TRBV11-2

CDR3: AGGAGGSYEQY
size: .
J: TRBJ2-7
V: TRBV7-9

CDR3: ASSLGGGSSYEQY
size: .
J: TRBJ2-7
V: TRBV5-1

CDR3: ASSLSMAGSNSPLH
size: .
J: TRBJ1-6
V: TRBV27

CDR3: ASSLEDRLLNQPQH
size: .
J: TRBJ1-5
V: TRBV7-8

CDR3: ASRRLAGGGNEQF
size: .
J: TRBJ2-1
V: TRBV7-7

CDR3: ASSERQGATGELF
size: .
J: TRBJ2-2
V: TRBV10-1

CDR3: ASSYYTDTQY
size: .
J: TRBJ2-3
V: TRBV7-9

CDR3: ASSLDRFEDEQF
size: .
J: TRBJ2-1
V: TRBV5-1

CDR3: ASSPGGRETQY
size: .
J: TRBJ2-5
V: TRBV11-1

CDR3: ASGGLAELY
size: once
J: TRBJ2-3
V: TRBV2